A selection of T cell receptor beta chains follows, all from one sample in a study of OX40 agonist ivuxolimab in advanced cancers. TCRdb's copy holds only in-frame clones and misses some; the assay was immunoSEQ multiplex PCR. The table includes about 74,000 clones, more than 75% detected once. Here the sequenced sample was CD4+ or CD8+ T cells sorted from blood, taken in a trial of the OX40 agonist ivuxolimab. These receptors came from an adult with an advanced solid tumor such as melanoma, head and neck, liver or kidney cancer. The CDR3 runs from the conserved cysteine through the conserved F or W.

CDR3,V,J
CSVRAVGYTF,TRBV20-1,TRBJ1-2
CASSPNENYGYTF,TRBV18,TRBJ1-2
CASSESRGDQETQYF,TRBV10-2,TRBJ2-5
CASSSQEATTGELFF,TRBV9,TRBJ2-2
CSARFSSDLF,TRBV20-1,TRBJ1-1
CASSLKNEQYF,TRBV5-8,TRBJ2-7
CASSYWTGDYEQYF,TRBV5-6,TRBJ2-7
CASSRAGSYEQYF,TRBV28,TRBJ2-7
CASSQDWANEQFF,TRBV4-2,TRBJ2-1
CASSRDGNTEAFF,TRBV28,TRBJ1-1
CAMKQGLNTEAFF,TRBV10-3,TRBJ1-1
CASSLDGREQETQYF,TRBV11-2,TRBJ2-5
CASSILDRSMNTEAFF,TRBV19,TRBJ1-1
CASSLSFPGYEQYF,TRBV5-1,TRBJ2-7
CASSNTAEGNIQYF,TRBV5-1,TRBJ2-4
CASSLQSGYTF,TRBV28,TRBJ1-2
CASRSEGAWGNTIYF,TRBV6-1,TRBJ1-3
CASSRKIPAGQAFENTEAFF,TRBV4-2,TRBJ1-1
CASSLQGAVTNEKLFF,TRBV28,TRBJ1-4
CASSYDTNYGYTF,TRBV6-6,TRBJ1-2
CATSRGGGRTEAFF,TRBV15,TRBJ1-1
CSVEARAGGGYTF,TRBV29-1,TRBJ1-2
CASSPTGGYTDTQYF,TRBV7-3,TRBJ2-3
CASSLDRDIYEQYF,TRBV5-1,TRBJ2-7
CASSFSAGGMGEQYF,TRBV7-2,TRBJ2-7
CASRPAGGSGGTQYF,TRBV27,TRBJ2-3
CASSVSDGQETQYF,TRBV9,TRBJ2-5
CASSISSSNQPQHF,TRBV6-1,TRBJ1-5